The present T cell receptor beta chain was sequenced within a study of T cells in Graves' hyperthyroidism and ophthalmopathy. Looking at the study overall: Peripheral blood was obtained at initial diagnosis, preceding any treatment.

Germline CDR1 reads SNHLY; CDR2 reads FYNNEI. Trimming stripped 4 bases from V and 0 bases from J, with 10 bases between. The CDR3 spans 15 residues. Pregnant or lactating patients were excluded, as were those with uncontrolled infection or other autoimmune disease. This clonotype was recorded at least ten times. Amplification of TCR beta CDR3 regions was performed using RNA transcripts as template. HTBI primers were employed in a first-round RT-PCR of the TCR CDR3. TCRdb analysed the multiplex PCR reads with MiXCR anew, one entry per CDR3 protein. The sample contains approximately 600,000 distinct CDR3 sequences, 11% to 15% of which appear only once.

Input material: blood. This receptor was obtained from a woman aged 25-40 years with Graves' hyperthyroidism that later progressed to Graves' ophthalmopathy. V usage is TRBV2 and J usage is TRBJ2-1; the D gene is possibly TRBD1 (5 bases). CDR3 nucleotides: TGTGCCAGCAGTGTAGGGGCAAGCTCCTACAATGAGCAGTTCTTC. Protein product: CASSVGASSYNEQFF.